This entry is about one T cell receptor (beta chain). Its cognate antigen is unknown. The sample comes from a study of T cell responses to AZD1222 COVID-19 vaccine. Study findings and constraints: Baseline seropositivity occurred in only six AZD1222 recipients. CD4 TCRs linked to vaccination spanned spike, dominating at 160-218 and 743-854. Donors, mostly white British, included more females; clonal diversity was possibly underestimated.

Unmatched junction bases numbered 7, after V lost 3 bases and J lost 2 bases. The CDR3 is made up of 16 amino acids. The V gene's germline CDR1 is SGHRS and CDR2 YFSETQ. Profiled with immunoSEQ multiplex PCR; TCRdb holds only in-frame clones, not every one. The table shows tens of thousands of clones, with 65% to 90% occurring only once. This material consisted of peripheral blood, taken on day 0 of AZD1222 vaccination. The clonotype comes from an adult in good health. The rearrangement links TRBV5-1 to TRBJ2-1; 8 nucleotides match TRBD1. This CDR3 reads CASSSQTGVPYNEQFF. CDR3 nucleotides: TGCGCCAGCAGCTCCCAGACAGGGGTCCCCTACAATGAGCAGTTCTTC.